Below, one TCR beta chain is given with its context. CDR3 length equals 15 residues. The V segment lost 1 base and the J segment 10 bases; nucleotides outside the gene matches: 10. Germline V lookup: CDR1 SGHVS, CDR2 FNYEAQ. The data derive from a study of blood T cell repertoires in COVID-19. Original handling: Amplification of reference gene primers was used by the study to estimate nucleated cell counts. Libraries were prepared by immunoSEQ multiplex PCR; TCRdb keeps only in-frame clonotypes and omits some of them. That table furnishes V, J and clone size, whereas the DNA furnished D and trimming. Of approximately 130,000 clones listed, around 85% are singletons.

This chain connects TRBV7-6 to TRBJ1-5; the match to TRBD1 covers 7 bases. The sample comprised peripheral blood. The TCR sequence derives from a human donor in a cohort sampled during active COVID-19. The CDR3: CASSLGDSGLNPQHF. DNA of the CDR3: TGTGCCAGCAGCTTAGGGGACAGCGGGTTGAATCCCCAGCATTTT. The full variable domain, completed using reference TRBV7-6 and TRBJ1-5, is GAGVSQSPRYKVTKRGQDVALRCDPISGHVSLYWYRQALGQGPEFLTYFNYEAQQDKSGLPNDRFSAERPEGSISTLTIQRTEQRDSAMYRCASSLGDSGLNPQHFGDGTRLSIL.